The 22 T cell receptor beta chains below were found in one sample sequenced in a study of early T cells in non-severe SARS-CoV-2 infection. A single record per CDR3 protein comes from TCRdb applying MiXCR to the 5' RACE reads. Among 45,000 to 55,000 distinct CDR3 sequences, approximately 8.1% were seen once, and the ten largest hold about 5.3%. Sequenced input: whole blood. The source is an adult who was a healthcare worker with PCR-confirmed SARS-CoV-2 infection or an uninfected control (not recorded which).

The J gene is TRBJ1-2, the V gene TRBV28; no clear D. Trimming pared 4 bases from V and 5 bases from J, leaving 17 bases between. The CDR3 has 15 residues. Germline CDR1 reads MDHEN; CDR2 reads SYDVKM. CDR3 in amino acids: CASSSALEGKYGYTF. The CDR3 DNA sequence: TGTGCCAGCAGTTCCGCCTTAGAGGGAAAATATGGCTACACCTTC.

This clonotype was seen many times. The chain combines TRBV19 with TRBJ2-3, with 10 bases identical to TRBD2. The ends lost 5 bases at V and 1 base at J; junction bases unmatched: 3. In germline, CDR1 is LNHDA, CDR2 SQIVND (reference sequence). This CDR3 region has 15 residues. The CDR3 DNA follows: TGTGCCAGTAGTGCAGGGACTAGCGGCACAGATACGCAGTATTTT. This gives the protein CASSAGTSGTDTQYF.

The V gene is TRBV9, the J gene TRBJ1-2; D unclear. Trimming stripped 4 bases from V and 4 bases from J, with 17 bases between. This CDR3 has 15 residues. CDR1 is SGDLS, CDR2 YYNGEE, per germline. The CDR3: CASSPSPAALYGYTF. The DNA for the CDR3 is TGTGCCAGCAGCCCTAGCCCTGCAGCCCTCTATGGCTACACCTTC. Full variable domain (rest looked up from reference TRBV9 and TRBJ1-2): DSGVTQTPKHLITATGQRVTLRCSPRSGDLSVYWYQQSLDQGLQFLIQYYNGEERAKGNILERFSAQQFPDLHSELNLSSLELGDSALYFCASSPSPAALYGYTFGSGTRLTVV.

In this sample, this clonotype turned up many times. The J gene is TRBJ1-1, the V gene TRBV12-3 or TRBV12-4, with D perhaps TRBD1 (6 bases). V was pared by 4 bases and J by 4 bases, with 10 bases between. This CDR3 contains 13 residues. In DNA, the CDR3 is TGTGCCAGCAGTTATGGGGGCGGCACTGAAGCTTTCTTT. It is translated as CASSYGGGTEAFF.

This clonotype has ten or more counts. The rearrangement uses TRBV24-1 and TRBJ2-4; TRBD1 matches 10 bases. Trimming took 4 bases from V and 8 from J; bases not matched to a gene: 7. Germline V gene sequence: CDR1 KGHDR, CDR2 SFDVKD. This CDR3 is built from 15 residues. The CDR3 here is CATSDRDRGADIQYF. The CDR3 region has the DNA TGTGCCACCAGTGACAGGGACAGGGGAGCGGACATTCAGTACTTC.

This sequence joins TRBV18 and TRBJ1-4; no firm D call. The CDR3 consists of 15 residues. Germline V gene lookup returns CDR1 KGHSH and CDR2 LQKENI. The V and J ends lost 0 bases and 8 bases respectively, with 13 bases between them. The CDR3 DNA reads TGTGCCAGCTCACCACCGACAACGAACCGGGAAAAACTGTTTTTT. As protein: CASSPPTTNREKLFF.

The CDR3 protein is CASSHGGMNTEAFF. The DNA of the CDR3 is TGCGCCAGCAGCCATGGTGGCATGAACACTGAAGCTTTCTTT. The rearrangement joins TRBV4-1 to TRBJ1-1; D is unclear. Trimming pared 3 bases from V and 0 bases from J, leaving 8 bases between. The CDR3 length is 14 residues. CDR1 and CDR2 (germline): MGHRA, YSYEKL.

This clonotype was counted a few times. J is TRBJ2-5 and V is TRBV3-1; no reliable D call. The CDR3 length is 13 residues. Trimming cost V 1 base and J 7 bases, with 10 bases left between them. The germline gives CDR1 LGHDT, CDR2 YNNKEL (reference sequence). CDR3 region: CASSQGSKATQYF. Here the CDR3 DNA reads TGTGCCAGCAGCCAAGGCTCAAAAGCGACCCAGTACTTC.

This clonotype was detected only once. The chain is built from TRBV28 and TRBJ1-6; D is ambiguous. This CDR3 is built from 13 residues. The V gene's germline CDR1 is MDHEN and CDR2 SYDVKM. Deletions cut 9 bases from V and 6 bases from J, with 12 bases between. DNA for the CDR3: TGTGCCAGTACGAGTCTCTTTAATTCACCCCTCCACTTT. Protein product: CASTSLFNSPLHF. The full variable domain, with the rest looked up from reference TRBV28 and TRBJ1-6, is DVKVTQSSRYLVKRTGEKVFLECVQDMDHENMFWYRQDPGLGLRLIYFSYDVKMKEKGDIPEGYSVSREKKERFSLILESASTNQTSMYLCASTSLFNSPLHFGNGTRLTVT.

The rearrangement links TRBV11-2 to TRBJ2-4, with TRBD2 identical over 8 bases. The germline gives CDR1 SGHAT, CDR2 FQNNGV. V dropped 1 base and J dropped 9; count of bases not matched to a gene: 5. The CDR3 is 14 amino acids. CDR3 sequence reads: CASSLAGLASIQYF. The CDR3 DNA is TGTGCCAGCAGCTTAGCCGGACTAGCCAGCATTCAGTACTTC.

Many counts were recorded for this clonotype. This chain joins TRBV18 and TRBJ1-5, with TRBD1 as a possible D gene (5 bases). The germline V and J ends were trimmed by 3 bases and 7 bases, with 7 bases remaining between them. The CDR3 extends over 12 amino acids. Germline CDR1 is KGHSH and CDR2 is LQKENI. The CDR3 region is CASSPGGQPQHF. CDR3 nucleotides: TGTGCCAGCTCACCGGGGGGACAGCCCCAGCATTTT.

This clonotype was detected ten times or more. The chain is built from TRBV20-1 and TRBJ1-5; possible D gene TRBD1, 5 bases. In germline, CDR1 is DFQATT, CDR2 SNEGSKA (reference sequence). The V end was cut by 3 bases, the J end by 3 bases, with 12 bases between. This CDR3 contains 14 residues. CDR3 residues: CSASRQGPNQPQHF. The CDR3 DNA follows: TGCAGTGCTAGTCGGCAGGGACCCAATCAGCCCCAGCATTTT.

J is TRBJ2-7 and V is TRBV12-3 or TRBV12-4; TRBD2 is a possible D gene (5 bases). Trimming shortened V by 6 bases and J by 2 bases, and 8 bases separated the two germline ends. The CDR3 is made up of 12 amino acids. Here the CDR3 DNA reads TGTGCCAGCAGCTCCGGGGCCTACGAGCAGTACTTC. Translating it yields CASSSGAYEQYF.

This clonotype occurred a few times. The chain recombines TRBV4-3 with TRBJ2-7; 10 positions match TRBD2. V lost 0 bases to trimming and J lost 3 bases; unmatched junction nucleotides: 5. The germline V gene has CDR1 LGHNA and CDR2 YSLEER. This CDR3 is 16 amino acids long. CDR3 residues: CASSQEIAGGYYEQYF. In DNA form, the CDR3 reads TGCGCCAGCAGCCAAGAAATAGCGGGGGGTTACTACGAGCAGTACTTC.

This clonotype was seen at least ten times. This chain connects TRBV10-3 to TRBJ2-1; 8 bases are a match to TRBD1. V dropped 5 bases and J dropped 5; count of bases not matched to a gene: 5. This CDR3 spans 14 amino acids. Germline lookup yields CDR1 ENHRY and CDR2 SYGVKD. The CDR3 spells CAISLGQDHNEQFF. The CDR3 bases are TGTGCCATCAGTTTGGGACAGGACCACAATGAGCAGTTCTTC.

The V and J genes are TRBV20-1 and TRBJ1-2, with D possibly matching TRBD1 (6 bases). The CDR3 has 12 amino acids. Germline CDR1 and CDR2: DFQATT and SNEGSKA (reference sequence). V shed 4 bases and J shed 4 bases, with 10 bases lying between them. CDR3 sequence: CSANLRGYGYTF. CDR3 nucleotides: TGCAGTGCTAATCTCAGGGGCTATGGCTACACCTTC.

The sample holds a few counts of this clonotype. V is TRBV3-1 and J is TRBJ1-1; unclear D gene. Trimming pared 1 base from V and 4 bases from J, leaving 13 bases between. Germline CDR1 reads LGHDT; CDR2 reads YNNKEL (reference sequence). The CDR3 extends over 15 amino acids. DNA for the CDR3: TGTGCCAGCAGCCAAGGGGCCGCTCCGGTCACTGAAGCTTTCTTT. Protein sequence: CASSQGAAPVTEAFF.

This clonotype was counted a few times. The rearrangement joins TRBV5-4 to TRBJ2-1, with D possibly being TRBD1 (5 bases). Germline-derived CDR1 and CDR2 are SGHNT and YYREEE (reference sequence). This CDR3 is built from 13 residues. The V gene lost 5 bases and the J gene lost 8 bases, with 14 bases spanning the gap. CDR3 DNA: TGTGCCAGCAGTCCGGACAATAATTATGAGCAGTTCTTC. Its protein is CASSPDNNYEQFF.

This clonotype was recorded at least ten times. This chain uses TRBV12-3 or TRBV12-4 with TRBJ2-3; no clear D. The V and J ends lost 3 bases and 4 bases respectively, with 11 bases between them. The CDR3 extends over 14 amino acids. The DNA of the CDR3 is TGTGCCAGCAGTTTCGTCTACCTCCCAGATACGCAGTATTTT. Translating gives CASSFVYLPDTQYF.

This clonotype has a count of ten or more. This chain links TRBV7-9 with TRBJ1-2; possible D gene TRBD1, 5 bases. V lost 3 bases, J lost 7 bases, and 9 bases lay in between. Germline V gene data show CDR1 as SEHNR and CDR2 as FQNEAQ (reference sequence). The CDR3 sequence is 12 residues long. In DNA, the CDR3 is TGTGCCAGCAGCTTGGACATCCTTGGCTACACCTTC. This codes for CASSLDILGYTF.

This clonotype was detected ten times or more. The chain uses TRBV11-2 and TRBJ2-1; D is unclear. CDR1 SGHAT and CDR2 FQNNGV come from the germline V gene. The CDR3 runs 16 residues. Trimming shortened V by 4 bases and J by 0 bases, and 13 bases separated the two germline ends. The CDR3: CASSSTGASSYNEQFF. CDR3 coding DNA: TGTGCCAGCAGCTCGACTGGAGCTAGCTCCTACAATGAGCAGTTCTTC.

The sample holds many counts of this clonotype. The chain combines TRBV4-3 with TRBJ1-1; D is undetermined. CDR3 length equals 13 residues. Germline V gene sequence: CDR1 LGHNA, CDR2 YSLEER. Trimming stripped 1 base from V and 4 bases from J, with 7 bases between. The CDR3 sequence: CASSQGLGTEAFF. The CDR3 bases are TGCGCCAGCAGCCAAGGATTAGGCACTGAAGCTTTCTTT.